One sample yielded the 13 T cell receptor beta chains listed below, sequenced in a study of blood T cell repertoires in COVID-19. Sequenced by immunoSEQ multiplex PCR; TCRdb stores in-frame clones only, minus some. The table shows roughly 250,000 clones, with around 86% occurring only once. Sequenced sample: peripheral blood. All receptors derive from a woman aged 60-75 years with active or convalescent COVID-19.

The chain is built from TRBV29-1 and TRBJ1-2, with TRBD1 matching 7 bases. Per the germline V gene, CDR1 is SQVTM and CDR2 is ANQGSEA. Trimming at V came to 3 bases and at J to 4 bases, leaving 2 bases not matched to a gene. The CDR3 is 12 residues long. The CDR3 region is CSVDAGGYGYTF. As DNA, the CDR3 is TGCAGCGTTGACGCAGGGGGCTATGGCTACACCTTC.

This clone has only one observation. This chain connects TRBV4-2 to TRBJ2-3; 12 nucleotides align to TRBD2. CDR1 and CDR2 from the germline V gene are LGHNA and YNFKEQ. This CDR3 is built from 21 residues. Germline trimming cut 0 bases from V and 4 bases from J; bases unmatched to any gene: 17. Here the CDR3 reads CASSQDPPTSGGSQKADTQYF. CDR3 in DNA: TGTGCCAGCAGCCAAGATCCCCCCACTAGCGGGGGGTCCCAGAAGGCAGATACGCAGTATTTT.

The chain is built from TRBV7-2 and TRBJ2-7; possibly TRBD1 for D (6 bases). Between the trimmed V and J ends, which lost 1 base and 3 bases, there was a span of 13 bases. The CDR3 spans 15 residues. Germline V lookup: CDR1 SGHTA, CDR2 FQGNSA. The chain's CDR3 is CASSLGISRGYEQYF. The CDR3, as DNA: TGTGCCAGCAGCTTAGGGATTAGCAGGGGCTACGAGCAGTACTTC.

This chain links TRBV9 with TRBJ1-3; D remains unclear. The V gene lost 4 bases and the J gene lost 0 bases, with 11 bases spanning the gap. Germline V gene sequence: CDR1 SGDLS, CDR2 YYNGEE. This CDR3 is built from 15 residues. This chain's CDR3 is CASSSTLGSGNTIYF. DNA for the CDR3: TGTGCCAGCAGCTCAACCCTCGGCTCTGGAAACACCATATATTTT.

This clone was counted at least ten times. The chain couples TRBV2 to TRBJ1-6, with 9 bases identical to TRBD1. V shed 6 bases, J shed 5 bases, and the junction held 5 bases outside the gene matches. The CDR3 loop spans 15 amino acids. Germline lookup yields CDR1 SNHLY and CDR2 FYNNEI. The CDR3 protein is CASSDRGGDNSPLHF. The CDR3 coding sequence is TGTGCCAGCAGCGACAGGGGGGGGGATAATTCACCCCTCCACTTT.

CDR3 amino acids: CASSQGRGRGETQYF. The CDR3 DNA follows: TGTGCCAGCAGCCAAGGGAGGGGGCGAGGAGAGACCCAGTACTTC. The chain couples TRBV3-1 (or the pseudogene TRBV3-2) to TRBJ2-5, with TRBD1 as a possible D gene (7 bases). In germline, CDR1 is LGHDT, CDR2 YNNKEL (reference sequence). The CDR3 covers 15 residues. V was cut by 1 base and J by 4 bases, with 13 bases left in between.

The chain carries TRBV7-3 and TRBJ2-3, with no clear D. The germline V gene has CDR1 SGHTA and CDR2 FQGTGA. This CDR3 has 13 amino acids. V lost 5 bases, J lost 5 bases, and 11 bases lay in between. The DNA of the CDR3 is TGTGCCAGCAGCCGACCAGAGCGAGATACGCAGTATTTT. Protein product: CASSRPERDTQYF.

The rearrangement joins TRBV5-4 to TRBJ2-1; 8 bases align to TRBD2. The junction had 2 bases not matched to a gene; V was cut back by 0 bases and J by 0 bases. CDR3 length equals 16 residues. CDR1 SGHNT and CDR2 YYREEE come from the germline V gene (reference sequence). CDR3 in amino acids: CASSLAGGYSYNEQFF. CDR3 coding DNA: TGTGCCAGCAGCTTGGCGGGGGGGTACTCCTACAATGAGCAGTTCTTC. Together with reference TRBV5-4 and TRBJ2-1, the CDR3 gives the full variable domain: ETGVTQSPTHLIKTRGQQVTLRCSSQSGHNTVSWYQQALGQGPQFIFQYYREEENGRGNFPPRFSGLQFPNYSSELNVNALELDDSALYLCASSLAGGYSYNEQFFGPGTRLTVL.

CDR3 sequence: CAISVEYQTYEQYF. The CDR3 DNA reads as TGTGCCATCAGTGTTGAATACCAGACCTACGAGCAGTACTTC. V gene TRBV10-3 combines with J gene TRBJ2-7; D ambiguous. The CDR3 consists of 14 residues. Germline V lookup: CDR1 ENHRY, CDR2 SYGVKD. V shed 4 bases and J shed 2 bases, with 12 bases lying between them.

The chain couples TRBV19 to TRBJ2-3; no definite D call. V lost 2 bases, J lost 1 base, and 4 bases lay in between. Looked up from germline, CDR1 is LNHDA and CDR2 is SQIVND (reference sequence). CDR3 size: 13 residues. Here the CDR3 reads CASSITGTDTQYF. CDR3 nucleotides: TGTGCCAGTAGTATAACAGGCACAGATACGCAGTATTTT. The whole variable domain, filled in from reference TRBV19 and TRBJ2-3, reads DGGITQSPKYLFRKEGQNVTLSCEQNLNHDAMYWYRQDPGQGLRLIYYSQIVNDFQKGDIAEGYSVSREKKESFPLTVTSAQKNPTAFYLCASSITGTDTQYFGPGTRLTVL.

The gene calls are TRBV11-1 and TRBJ2-7, with D hard to call. The germline V and J ends were trimmed by 2 bases and 3 bases, with 8 bases remaining between them. The CDR3 runs 13 residues. Germline V gene sequence: CDR1 SGHAT, CDR2 FQDESV (reference sequence). CDR3 in amino acids: CASSLTENYEQYF. DNA for the CDR3: TGTGCCAGCAGCTTAACAGAAAACTACGAGCAGTACTTC.

The J gene is TRBJ1-1, the V gene TRBV5-4, with D unresolved. Per the germline V gene, CDR1 is SGHNT and CDR2 is YYREEE (reference sequence). Trimming pared 4 bases from V and 0 bases from J, leaving 7 bases between. The CDR3 extends over 13 amino acids. In DNA, the CDR3 is TGTGCCAGCAGCAGACTCATGAACACTGAAGCTTTCTTT. It yields the protein CASSRLMNTEAFF.

This rearrangement joins TRBV2 to TRBJ1-2; 8 bases align to TRBD1. The J segment lost 4 bases and the V segment lost 9 bases, leaving 4 bases of the junction unmatched. The CDR3 spans 12 residues. Germline V lookup: CDR1 SNHLY, CDR2 FYNNEI. In DNA, the CDR3 is TGTGCCAGACTAGACAGGGGCTATGGCTACACCTTC. Encoded protein: CARLDRGYGYTF.